This entry features one T cell receptor beta chain sequence. These data come from a study of shared T cell receptors in the human thymus. Some clones are missing from TCRdb's copy, which holds only in-frame ones; the method was immunoSEQ multiplex PCR. This repertoire shows about 660,000 clones, roughly 88% found once; its top ten account for roughly 0.0097%. Germline CDR1 and CDR2: LNHNV and YYDKDF (reference sequence). This CDR3 spans 16 amino acids. V dropped 1 base and J dropped 2 bases, with 13 bases sitting between them. This sample was shared with a second study, whose subject was human thymus T cells. From that report: Having corrective surgery for congenital heart defects, healthy Finnish infants were the ones who donated. Resections that were taken during corrective heart surgery supplied the thymus tissue.

The origin of this receptor is a boy less than two years old with a congenital heart defect. This chain joins TRBV15 and TRBJ2-3, with a tentative D call TRBD1 (6 bases). The sequenced sample was thymocytes. The CDR3 is CATSRVFDRTTDTQYF. The CDR3 nucleotides are TGTGCCACCAGCAGAGTTTTTGACAGGACCACAGATACGCAGTATTTT.